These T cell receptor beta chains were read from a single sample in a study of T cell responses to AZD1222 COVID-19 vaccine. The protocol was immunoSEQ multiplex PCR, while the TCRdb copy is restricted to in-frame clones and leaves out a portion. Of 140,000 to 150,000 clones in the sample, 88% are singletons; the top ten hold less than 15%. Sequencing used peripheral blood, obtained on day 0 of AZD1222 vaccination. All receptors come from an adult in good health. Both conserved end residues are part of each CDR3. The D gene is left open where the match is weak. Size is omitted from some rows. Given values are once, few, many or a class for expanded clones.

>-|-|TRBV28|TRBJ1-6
CASLSLVNSPLHF
TGTGCCAGCCTTTCGTTAGTTAATTCACCCCTCCACTTT
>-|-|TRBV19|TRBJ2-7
CASSKQTRLVGEQYF
TGTGCCAGTAGTAAACAGACTAGACTGGTGGGCGAGCAGTACTTC
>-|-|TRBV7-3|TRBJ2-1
CASSLTSEGHEQFF
TGTGCCAGCAGCTTAACGTCTGAGGGTCATGAGCAGTTCTTC
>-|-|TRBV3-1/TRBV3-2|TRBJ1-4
CASRITGNEKLFF
TGTGCCAGCAGAATTACGGGAAATGAAAAACTGTTTTTT
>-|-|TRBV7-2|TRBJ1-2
CASSLDSNYGYTF
TGTGCCAGCAGCTTGGACAGTAACTATGGCTACACCTTC
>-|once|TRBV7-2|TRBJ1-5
CASSLGWASNQPQHF
TGTGCCAGCAGCTTAGGTTGGGCTAGCAATCAGCCCCAGCATTTT
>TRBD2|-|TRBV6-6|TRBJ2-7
CASSYGASGYEQYF
TGTGCCAGCAGTTACGGCGCTAGCGGGTACGAGCAGTACTTC
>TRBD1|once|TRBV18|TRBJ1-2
CASSPGTGERDGYTF
TGTGCCAGCTCACCAGGGACAGGGGAGAGGGACGGCTACACCTTC
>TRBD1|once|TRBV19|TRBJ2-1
CASFLGQGAKQFF
TGTGCCAGTTTCTTGGGACAGGGGGCAAAGCAGTTCTTC
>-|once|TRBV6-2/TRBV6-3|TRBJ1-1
CASSHGGEAFF
TGTGCCAGCAGCCATGGGGGTGAAGCTTTCTTT
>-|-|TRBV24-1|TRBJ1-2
CATSDEDGGGYTF
TGTGCCACCAGTGACGAGGACGGCGGGGGCTACACCTTC
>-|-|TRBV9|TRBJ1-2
CASSASPGGNRRGGYTF
TGTGCCAGCAGCGCGTCACCCGGGGGTAATAGACGAGGTGGCTACACCTTC
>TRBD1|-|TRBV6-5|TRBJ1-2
CATSYATGGRGGYTF
TGTGCCACAAGCTATGCTACAGGGGGACGGGGTGGCTACACCTTC
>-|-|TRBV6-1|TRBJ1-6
CASSETPFSLHF
TGTGCCAGCAGTGAAACTCCTTTTAGCCTCCACTTT
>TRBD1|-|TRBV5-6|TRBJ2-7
CASRHTRDSYEQYF
TGTGCCAGCAGGCATACCCGGGACAGCTACGAGCAGTACTTC